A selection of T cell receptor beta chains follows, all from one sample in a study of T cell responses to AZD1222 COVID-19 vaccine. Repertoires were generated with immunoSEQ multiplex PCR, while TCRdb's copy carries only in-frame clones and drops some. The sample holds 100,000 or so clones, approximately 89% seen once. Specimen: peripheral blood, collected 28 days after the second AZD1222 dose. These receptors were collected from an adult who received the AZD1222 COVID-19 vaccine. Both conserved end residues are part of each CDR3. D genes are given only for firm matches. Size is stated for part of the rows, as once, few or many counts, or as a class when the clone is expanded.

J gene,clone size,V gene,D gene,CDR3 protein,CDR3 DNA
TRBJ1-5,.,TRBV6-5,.,CASTTYRYSNQPQHF,TGTGCCAGCACCACCTACAGGTATAGCAATCAGCCCCAGCATTTT
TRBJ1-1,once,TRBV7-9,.,CASSLEFRTEAFF,TGTGCCAGCAGCTTAGAGTTTAGAACTGAAGCTTTCTTT
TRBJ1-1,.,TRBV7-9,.,CASSSDRENTEAFF,TGTGCCAGCAGCTCGGACAGAGAGAACACTGAAGCTTTCTTT
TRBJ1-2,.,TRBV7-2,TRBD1,CASSSGGGYGYTF,TGTGCCAGCAGCTCAGGGGGCGGCTATGGCTACACCTTC
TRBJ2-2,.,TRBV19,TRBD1,CASSAGGGTGELFF,TGTGCCAGTAGTGCAGGGGGCGGCACCGGGGAGCTGTTTTTT
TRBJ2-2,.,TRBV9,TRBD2,CASSASGTNTGELFF,TGTGCCAGCAGTGCTAGCGGGACGAACACCGGGGAGCTGTTTTTT
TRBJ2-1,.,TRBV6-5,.,CASSSITGDSYNEQFF,TGTGCCAGCAGTTCTATCACGGGGGACTCTTACAATGAGCAGTTCTTC
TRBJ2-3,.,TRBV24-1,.,CATSEFATDTQYF,TGTGCCACCAGTGAGTTTGCCACAGATACGCAGTATTTT
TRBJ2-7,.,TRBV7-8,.,CASSRGQLEQYF,TGTGCCAGTAGTCGAGGGCAGCTCGAGCAGTACTTC
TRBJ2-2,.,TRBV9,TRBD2,CASSLTSGENTGELFF,TGTGCCAGCAGCCTTACTAGCGGGGAGAACACCGGGGAGCTGTTTTTT
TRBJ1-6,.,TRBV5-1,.,CASSLVRGGDNSPLHF,TGCGCCAGCAGCTTGGTTCGGGGAGGGGATAATTCACCCCTCCACTTT
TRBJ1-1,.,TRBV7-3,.,CASSLWAGNTEAFF,TGTGCCAGCAGTCTTTGGGCGGGAAACACTGAAGCTTTCTTT
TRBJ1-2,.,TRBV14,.,CASSQDYRGYTF,TGTGCCAGCAGCCAAGACTATAGGGGCTACACCTTC
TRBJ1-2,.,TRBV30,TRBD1,CACRDRDYGYTF,TGTGCCTGCAGGGACAGGGACTATGGCTACACCTTC
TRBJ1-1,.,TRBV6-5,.,CASTSAQGTEAFF,TGTGCCAGCACGTCGGCACAGGGCACTGAAGCTTTCTTT
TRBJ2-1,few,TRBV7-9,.,CASSPKYRVRGNEQFF,TGTGCCAGCAGCCCCAAATACAGGGTCCGAGGGAATGAGCAGTTCTTC
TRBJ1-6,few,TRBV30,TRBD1,CARQGTGRGTLHF,TGTGCCCGCCAAGGGACAGGCCGGGGCACCCTCCACTTT
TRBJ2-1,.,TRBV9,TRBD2,CASSVGPLAGVRNEQFF,TGTGCCAGCAGCGTAGGTCCCTTAGCGGGAGTAAGGAATGAGCAGTTCTTC
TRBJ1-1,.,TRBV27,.,CVSSLAGGATSEAFF,TGTGTCAGCAGTTTAGCGGGGGGGGCTACCAGTGAAGCTTTCTTT
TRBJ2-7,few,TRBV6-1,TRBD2,CASSEGGSYEQYF,TGTGCCAGCAGTGAGGGCGGGAGCTACGAGCAGTACTTC
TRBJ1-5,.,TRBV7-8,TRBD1,CASSLRQGSNQPQHF,TGTGCCAGCAGCCTGCGACAGGGGAGCAATCAGCCCCAGCATTTT
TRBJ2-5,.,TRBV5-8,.,CASSSGVQETQYF,TGTGCCAGCAGCTCCGGGGTTCAAGAGACCCAGTACTTC
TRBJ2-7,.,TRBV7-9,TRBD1,CASSLGTGPEQYF,TGTGCCAGCAGCTTAGGGACAGGGCCCGAGCAGTACTTC
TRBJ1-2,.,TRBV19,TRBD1,CASTSIGSGQSYGYTF,TGTGCCAGTACCTCTATTGGCTCGGGACAGAGCTATGGCTACACCTTC
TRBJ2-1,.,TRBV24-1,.,CATSDGQGNNEQFF,TGTGCCACCAGTGATGGGCAGGGTAACAATGAGCAGTTCTTC
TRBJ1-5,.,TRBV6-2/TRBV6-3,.,CASSYLGNNQPQHF,TGTGCCAGCAGTTACTTGGGCAACAATCAGCCCCAGCATTTT
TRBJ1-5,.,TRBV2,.,CASSEAIGDGGPQHF,TGTGCCAGCAGTGAAGCGATTGGCGACGGGGGGCCCCAGCATTTT
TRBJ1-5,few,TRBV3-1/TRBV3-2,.,CASSQAGRGSNQPQHF,TGTGCCAGCAGCCAAGCCGGCAGGGGAAGCAATCAGCCCCAGCATTTT
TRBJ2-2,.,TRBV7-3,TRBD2,CASSSGSLGYTGELFF,TGTGCCAGCTCCAGCGGGAGCTTGGGTTATACCGGGGAGCTGTTTTTT
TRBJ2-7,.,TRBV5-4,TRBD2,CASSYMRGGDTYEQYF,TGTGCCAGCAGCTATATGCGGGGGGGGGACACCTACGAGCAGTACTTC
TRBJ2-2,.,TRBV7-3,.,CASSPRSNTGELFF,TGTGCCAGCAGCCCCCGGTCCAACACCGGGGAGCTGTTTTTT
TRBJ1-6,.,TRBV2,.,CASSEGHNSPLHF,TGTGCCAGCAGTGAAGGCCATAATTCACCCCTCCACTTT
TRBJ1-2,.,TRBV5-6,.,CASTAGGLYGYTF,TGTGCCAGCACCGCCGGGGGGTTGTATGGCTACACCTTC
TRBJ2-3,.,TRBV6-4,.,CASSDSGASGNTQYF,TGTGCCAGCAGTGATAGTGGAGCGAGTGGTAATACGCAGTATTTT
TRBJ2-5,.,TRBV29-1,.,CSVPSGRREETQYF,TGCAGCGTTCCCAGTGGGAGAAGGGAAGAGACCCAGTACTTC
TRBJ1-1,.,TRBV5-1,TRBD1,CASSLSQGVTEAFF,TGCGCCAGCAGCTTGTCCCAGGGGGTCACTGAAGCTTTCTTT
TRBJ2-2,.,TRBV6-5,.,CASSYSGGGTGELFF,TGTGCCAGCAGTTACTCTGGGGGCGGGACCGGGGAGCTGTTTTTT
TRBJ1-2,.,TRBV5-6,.,CASSLLGSLLYGYTF,TGTGCCAGCAGCTTGTTAGGGTCGCTACTCTATGGCTACACCTTC
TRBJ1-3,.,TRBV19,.,CASSIGQGTGNTIYF,TGTGCCAGTAGTATCGGTCAGGGCACTGGAAACACCATATATTTT
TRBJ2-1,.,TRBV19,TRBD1,CASSIDQMGQGARNEQFF,TGTGCCAGTAGTATAGATCAGATGGGACAGGGGGCGCGAAATGAGCAGTTCTTC
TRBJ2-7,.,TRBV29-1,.,CSVEESGGQYF,TGCAGCGTTGAGGAGTCCGGAGGGCAGTACTTC
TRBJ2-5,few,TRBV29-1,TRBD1,CSAGGQGAYETQYF,TGCAGCGCCGGGGGACAGGGGGCGTACGAGACCCAGTACTTC